This TCR beta chain stems from a study of T cell responses to AZD1222 COVID-19 vaccine (dated by TCRdb to about 2021). In terms of the full investigation: TCR sequencing covered 230 to 250 trial participants: roughly 200 given two doses of AZD1222 and some 25 given two doses of MenACWY control vaccine. Enrollment into the trials was organized by age into subgroups of 18-55, 56-69 and 70-plus years, and those subgroups contained approximately 160, 26 and 62 TCR-sequenced participants, respectively.

Overall study outcomes, separate from this receptor: Because no day 14 peak-response samples were available, repertoires were characterized only after the peak T cell response. Conclusions about previously exposed vaccinees are limited, since just five to seven AZD1222 recipients were seropositive for SARS-CoV-2 at baseline. Vaccine-associated CD4 TCRs spanned the whole spike protein, with dominant responses in regions 160-218 and 743-854. The 56-69-year group was small, and its depth increase did not reach significance, likely because of low power. Participants were mostly white British, with more females than males. The authors suggested clonal diversity may have been underestimated. After two AZD1222 doses, both the breadth and the depth of spike-specific TCRs were significantly higher than at day 0 and than in MenACWY recipients. Reportedly, almost half of the unique spike-specific TCRs recognized epitopes lying outside the regions that are mutated in the B.1.351 and B.1.1.7 variants.

In light of the paper, this sample's time point label describes: baseline before first vaccination. The treatment or condition tag for this specimen amounts to: meningococcal conjugate vaccine given as trial control. The vaccinee samples were drawn from two UK trials, COV001 and COV002, one of which was a single-blind randomized controlled phase 2/3 trial testing AZD1222 (ChAdOx1 nCoV-19) in healthy adults. For TCRbeta chain sequencing, PBMC samples from trial participants were taken at day 0 and at day 28 after the second dose. In the case of this clone: Its recognized antigen is unknown. No base quality values were provided; no much bigger clone lies one nucleotide off.

The CDR3 regions of human TCRbeta chains were analyzed by immunosequencing. Turning to the authors' computational methods: Repertoire TCRs were matched against a reference library of SARS-CoV-2-specific TCRs generated with the MIRA antigen-specificity platform. Breadth meant the fraction of unique TCRs that were SARS-CoV-2-associated, whereas depth meant the fraction of total T cells that were SARS-CoV-2-associated. Using the MIRA data, every spike-specific TCR was mapped to the spike region that the TCR reacted to and assigned to either a CD4 or a CD8 class. Log10-transformed breadth and depth values were compared by one-way ANOVA with Sidak's multiple comparisons tests. TCRdb mirrors the immuneACCESS table, restricted to in-frame sequences. Some clones are absent from its copies; in checked studies, under half trace to an unresolved V gene, and the reason for the others is unknown. Clone size and the V and J calls come from that table; the DNA yielded D and trimming. The sample data list 120,000 to 150,000 clones, and 85% to 95% of these were observed just once. The ten largest clonotypes hold less than 0.95% of the sample.

The source of this sequence is an adult in good health. Sequences were derived from peripheral blood, sampled on day 0 of MenACWY control vaccination.

The nucleotides are TGCGCCAGCAGCCAGAGAGGGCCGAAAGACGGTCAGCCCCAGCATTTT. It codes for CASSQRGPKDGQPQHF. This chain is built from TRBV4-3 and TRBJ1-5, with no confident D gene call. The CDR3 goes from the cysteine to the phenylalanine over 16 residues. The kept DNA is CDR3 alone, 48 bases in frame from the first base. In the germline V gene, CDR1 corresponds to LGHNA and CDR2 to YSLEER. At the junction V is shortened by 3 bases and J by 6 bases, with 18 bases in between.